The 16 T cell receptor beta chains below all came from one sample that was sequenced in a study of blood T cell repertoires in COVID-19. Produced via immunoSEQ multiplex PCR; TCRdb's table is partial and in-frame only. Of over 150,000 clones in the sample, around 82% are singletons; the top ten hold 13% to 15%. The material sequenced was peripheral blood. Source of these receptors: a man aged 18 to 35 with active or convalescent COVID-19.

The chain carries TRBV7-3 and TRBJ1-1; perhaps TRBD1 as D (5 bases). Trimming cost V 5 bases and J 4 bases, with 11 bases left between them. CDR1 and CDR2 from the germline V gene are SGHTA and FQGTGA. The CDR3 covers 13 residues. This CDR3 reads CASSQQEGTEAFF. The CDR3 nucleotides are TGTGCCAGCAGCCAACAGGAGGGCACTGAAGCTTTCTTT. Drawing the rest from reference TRBV7-3 and TRBJ1-1, the complete variable domain is GAGVSQTPSNKVTEKGKYVELRCDPISGHTALYWYRQSLGQGPEFLIYFQGTGAADDSGLPNDRFFAVRPEGSVSTLKIQRTERGDSAVYLCASSQQEGTEAFFGQGTRLTVV.

CDR3 nucleotide sequence: TGTGCCAGCAGGGTGGACAGGGACATAGGGCCCCAGCATTTT. Translating gives CASRVDRDIGPQHF. The chain links TRBV2 to TRBJ1-5; TRBD1 agrees at 8 bases. Germline assignment: CDR1 SNHLY and CDR2 FYNNEI. CDR3 length equals 14 residues. J gave up 9 bases and V 6 bases, and 10 bases lay outside the gene matches.

The chain recombines TRBV4-2 with TRBJ2-3; 8 bases are a match to TRBD2. CDR1 and CDR2 from the germline V gene are LGHNA and YNFKEQ. The CDR3 runs 19 residues. Unmatched junction bases numbered 25, after V lost 4 bases and J lost 10 bases. DNA for the CDR3: TGTGCCAGCAGCCCCCGAAGTAGCGGGGTTTTTTTTAGTTTTAATGCGCAGTATTTT. Translating gives CASSPRSSGVFFSFNAQYF.

This chain connects TRBV28 to TRBJ1-3; 7 positions match TRBD1. There are 17 residues in the CDR3. Losses at the gene ends were 4 bases for V and 0 bases for J; bases not matched to a gene: 9. Germline loops: CDR1 MDHEN, CDR2 SYDVKM. As DNA, the CDR3 is TGTGCCAGCAGTTCCCCTCAGGGGGGCAGCTCTGGAAACACCATATATTTT. It specifies CASSSPQGGSSGNTIYF.

The rearrangement joins TRBV10-1 to TRBJ1-2; 7 positions match TRBD1. J lost 8 bases, V lost 5 bases, and 11 bases had no gene match. Germline values: CDR1 WNHNN, CDR2 SYGVQD (reference sequence). CDR3 length: 14 amino acids. The chain's CDR3 is CASSRTGALTGYTF. The CDR3 nucleotides read TGCGCCAGCAGTAGGACAGGCGCCTTGACGGGCTACACCTTC.

This sequence joins TRBV4-3 and TRBJ2-4, with D unclear. This CDR3 has 13 amino acids. Trimming cost V 10 bases and J 0 bases, with 10 bases left between them. Germline assignment: CDR1 LGHNA and CDR2 YSLEER. The CDR3 DNA is TGCGCCACCATGAGTATAGCCAAAAACATTCAGTACTTC. Its protein is CATMSIAKNIQYF.

The V and J genes are TRBV14 and TRBJ2-7, with TRBD2 matching 11 bases. The V gene's germline CDR1 is SGHDN and CDR2 FVKESK. J was trimmed by 13 bases and V by 3 bases; bases with no gene match: 11. The CDR3 has 14 residues. Here the CDR3 reads CASSQSSGRRNLYF. CDR3 coding DNA: TGTGCCAGCAGCCAGTCTAGCGGGAGGAGGAACCTTTACTTC.

This chain uses TRBV6-5 with TRBJ1-1; 7 nucleotides line up with TRBD1. The CDR3 extends over 14 amino acids. Losses at the gene ends were 1 base for V and 5 bases for J; bases not matched to a gene: 4. CDR1 and CDR2 (germline): MNHEY, SVGAGI. CDR3 region: CASSYFPTGTEAFF. CDR3 DNA sequence: TGTGCCAGCAGTTACTTTCCGACAGGGACTGAAGCTTTCTTT.

The chain employs TRBV6-5 and TRBJ2-7, with 7 nucleotides matching TRBD1. CDR1 MNHEY and CDR2 SVGAGI come from the germline V gene. The ends lost 7 bases at V and 3 bases at J; junction bases unmatched: 9. The CDR3 has 14 residues. The CDR3 region has the DNA TGTGCCAGCACCCTCCGACAGGGTTTCTACGAGCAGTACTTC. Encoded protein: CASTLRQGFYEQYF.

As concerns this clone: An end of the junction does not agree with germline; a read error may underlie this. The gene calls are TRBV27 and TRBJ2-7, with 10 positions matching TRBD2. The CDR3 runs 14 residues. The V gene's germline CDR1 is MNHEY and CDR2 SMNVEV (reference sequence). CDR3 region: CASSLGPTAGGWDF. CDR3 bases: TGTGCCAGCAGTTTAGGTCCAACAGCGGGAGGGTGGGACTTC.

In nucleotides, the CDR3 is TGTGCCAGCAGTTACCCCCCGGACAGGGGGCTTAGCAATCAGCCCCAGCATTTT. Protein product: CASSYPPDRGLSNQPQHF. The chain is built from TRBV6-2 or TRBV6-3 and TRBJ1-5, with TRBD1 identical over 11 bases. The germline V gene has CDR1 MNHEY and CDR2 SVGEGT. The CDR3 extends over 18 amino acids. V was pared by 2 bases and J by 0 bases, with 6 bases of the junction left unmatched.

CDR3 DNA sequence: TGTGCCAGCAGTTTACGGGACTCTTCCCACGAGCAGTACTTC. Translating it yields CASSLRDSSHEQYF. V usage is TRBV27 and J usage is TRBJ2-7; possible D gene TRBD2, 6 bases. V lost 2 bases, J lost 5 bases, and 13 bases lay in between. Germline CDR1 reads MNHEY; CDR2 reads SMNVEV (reference sequence). CDR3 length: 14 amino acids.

The rearrangement uses TRBV4-2 and TRBJ2-7; 10 nucleotides line up with TRBD2. Trimming removed 3 bases from V and 7 bases from J; junction bases left unmatched: 6. Germline V gives CDR1 LGHNA, CDR2 YNFKEQ. This CDR3 region has 14 residues. The CDR3 sequence: CASSHGTSEGEQYF. CDR3 in DNA: TGTGCCAGCAGCCATGGGACTAGCGAGGGTGAGCAGTACTTC.

The chain uses TRBV2 and TRBJ1-1, with 9 bases aligning to TRBD1. The CDR3 spans 15 residues. Trimming took 5 bases from V and 1 from J; bases not matched to a gene: 5. The germline CDR1 and CDR2 sequences are SNHLY and FYNNEI. CDR3 DNA: TGTGCCAGCAGTCCAGGGGACAGGGCGAACACTGAAGCTTTCTTT. It is translated as CASSPGDRANTEAFF.

This sequence joins TRBV19 and TRBJ1-5; unclear D gene. Between the trimmed V and J ends, which lost 7 bases and 3 bases, there was a span of 10 bases. The germline V gene has CDR1 LNHDA and CDR2 SQIVND (reference sequence). CDR3 length equals 13 residues. CDR3 sequence reads: CASTTVNNQPQHF. CDR3 coding DNA: TGTGCCAGTACTACAGTGAACAATCAGCCCCAGCATTTT.

V and J are TRBV7-9 and TRBJ2-5; 7 nucleotides agree with TRBD2. In germline, CDR1 is SEHNR, CDR2 FQNEAQ (reference sequence). Germline trimming cut 6 bases from V and 1 base from J; bases unmatched to any gene: 11. The CDR3 spans 16 residues. CDR3 bases: TGTGCCAGCAGGACCGGGTTAAGACTAGCCCAAGAGACCCAGTACTTC. It translates to CASRTGLRLAQETQYF.